This T cell receptor beta chain appears in the sequencing data of a study of Ad26.COV2.S vaccination and SARS-CoV-2 variants. Study-wide context: The authors gave Ad26.COV2.S intramuscularly, either once or twice 56 days apart.

Noted treatment: 15 to 20 received Ad26.COV2.S at low or high dose, single or two shots; several received placebo; per-sample allocation not given. On day 63 after the first injection, vaccine and placebo recipients gave samples. Trimming stripped 5 bases from V and 7 bases from J, with 24 bases between. Germline CDR1 and CDR2: SGHRS and YFSETQ. CDR3 size: 16 residues. The repertoire was sequenced with immunoSEQ multiplex PCR; TCRdb's copy has only in-frame clones and lacks some. The repertoire holds about 440,000 clones, with around nine tenths as singletons. Study-wide findings and caveats: It was reported that spike-specific CD8+ and CD4+ T cell responses were substantially broad after vaccination. TCR breadth and depth estimates may have understated total T cell responses.

Of note for this clone: The antigen is unknown.

The chain combines TRBV5-1 with TRBJ1-1, with a weak D call TRBD1 (5 bases). The sequence derives from a person between 18 and 60 years old who received the Ad26.COV2.S COVID-19 vaccine or a placebo. The sequencing here drew on peripheral blood, taken in a trial of Ad26.COV2.S vaccine versus placebo. The CDR3 DNA reads as TGCGCCAGCAGAGTCCAGGAAAGGGGCCGTTCGTATGAAGCTTTCTTT. It encodes CASRVQERGRSYEAFF.